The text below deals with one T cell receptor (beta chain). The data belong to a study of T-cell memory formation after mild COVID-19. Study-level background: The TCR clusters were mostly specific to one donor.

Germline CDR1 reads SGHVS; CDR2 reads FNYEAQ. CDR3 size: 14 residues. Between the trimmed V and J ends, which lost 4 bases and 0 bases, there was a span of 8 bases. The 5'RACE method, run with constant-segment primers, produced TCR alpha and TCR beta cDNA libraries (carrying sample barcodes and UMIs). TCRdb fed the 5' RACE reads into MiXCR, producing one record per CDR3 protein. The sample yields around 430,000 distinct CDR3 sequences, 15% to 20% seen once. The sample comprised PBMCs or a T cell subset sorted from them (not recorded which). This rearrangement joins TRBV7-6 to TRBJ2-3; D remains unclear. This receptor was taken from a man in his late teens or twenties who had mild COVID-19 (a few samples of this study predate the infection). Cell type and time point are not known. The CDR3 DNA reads TGTGCCAGCAGCTCCGAGTATAGCACAGATACGCAGTATTTT. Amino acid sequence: CASSSEYSTDTQYF.